The clone carrying this T cell receptor (beta chain) was seen a few times. Its matching antigen is unknown. Template switching introduced a universal primer site, and the cDNA bore unique molecular identifiers. TCRdb re-called the 5' RACE reads with MiXCR, one entry per CDR3 protein. Among about 920,000 distinct CDR3 sequences, 12% were seen once, and the ten largest hold 1.5% to 2%. The data originate from a study of identical twins. Study-wide results and caveats: Insertions ran lower in abundant cord blood beta clonotypes, though not in memory repertoires. In drawing conclusions, the study used cross-sectional statistical analysis and did not follow the same donors. Models, which agreed with sharing between unrelated individuals, nonetheless underestimated the out-of-frame TCR alpha sharing seen in monozygotic twins.

V gave up 4 bases and J gave up 8 bases; unmatched junction bases: 11. The CDR3 is made up of 15 amino acids. Germline CDR1 reads SGHDN; CDR2 reads FVKESK. The data were also submitted as part of a second study, on yellow fever vaccine responses in identical twins.

Material for sequencing was PBMCs. The gene calls are TRBV14 and TRBJ1-1; 9 nucleotides agree with TRBD1. The TCR originated in a woman between 18 and 29 years old in good health. The CDR3 loop reads CASSPRGLGTGEAFF. CDR3 sequence (DNA): TGTGCCAGCAGCCCCCGGGGACTTGGGACAGGGGAAGCTTTCTTT. Full variable domain (rest looked up from reference TRBV14 and TRBJ1-1): EAGVTQFPSHSVIEKGQTVTLRCDPISGHDNLYWYRRVMGKEIKFLLHFVKESKQDESGMPNNRFLAERTGGTYSTLKVQPAELEDSGVYFCASSPRGLGTGEAFFGQGTRLTVV.